This T cell receptor (beta chain) was sequenced for a study of cytomegalovirus exposure and HLA in healthy donors. Whole-study context: Some 85 million unique TCRs from HLA-typed donors were held in an early data release. Among 398 genotyped donors, around 77% fell in the Caucasian-associated ancestry cluster. Study-wide findings and caveats: The productive fraction for most TCR beta V segments was about 90% or about 30% in an earlier analysis.

Donors were ostensibly healthy at sampling, although undocumented immune exposures were probable. This clone was seen at least ten times. What it binds is unknown. Germline V gene sequence: CDR1 LGHNA, CDR2 YNFKEQ. Between the trimmed V and J ends, which lost 1 base and 5 bases, there was a span of 9 bases. The CDR3 loop spans 14 amino acids. PCR was performed using 60 Vbeta and 13 Jbeta primers. Here immunoSEQ multiplex PCR was the method, and the copy in TCRdb shows in-frame clones only, minus some. The sample records more than 110,000 clones, around 77% being singletons. This chain joins TRBV4-2 and TRBJ2-1, with D unresolved. Material: PBMCs. The sequence derives from a woman aged 45-65 years in good health and CMV-seronegative. The CDR3 nucleotides are TGTGCCAGCAGCCAAGGGGCTGAAAACAATGAGCAGTTCTTC. Translation: CASSQGAENNEQFF.